This T cell receptor beta chain appears in the sequencing data of a study of CD8+CD57+ T cells in acquired aplastic anemia listed by TCRdb under 2018. Background for the entire study: Extracted DNA from sorted CD4+ and CD8+ cells averaged around 3.5 ug, ranging from roughly 0.2 to 30 ug. CD8+CD57+ expansion was defined as a frequency above the mean frequency observed in healthy subjects. Broad study findings and their caveats: Although roughly 29 CD8+ CDR3 sequences were shared by patients and controls, these sequences appeared highly expressed in patients and within the immunodominant clones of patients. No significant difference in CD8+ Simpson's diversity was found between patients and healthy controls (P=0.060).

This clonotype was counted once. This clone's antigen is unknown. The input lacks base qualities; no much larger clone sits a single base away. One read alone provides weak support. Genomic DNA served as template for TCR beta VDJ combination and CDR3 sequence profiling. TCR repertoire sequencing was run on an Illumina HiSeq 2000. Regarding the original processing steps: Repertoire assessment relied on Simpson's diversity index, CDR3 size and DJ length profiles, and TRBV/TRBJ rearrangement plots. The most abundant DNA sequence in the deep sequencing data was taken as the immunodominant clone. CDR3 amino acid sequences were checked for sharing between subjects and were compared against published repertoires and the VDJdb database. TCRdb handled the public reads itself, with Q25 trimming in fastp and clone calling in MiXCR, and kept productive beta chains. Rows merge per CDR3 protein into single entries with the most common DNA and genes. The V and J calls, along with clone size, are taken from TCRdb and not from the paper's own processing. Within this sample are roughly 200,000 distinct CDR3 sequences, with nearly 65% of them counted one time only. Together, the top ten hold under 45% of the sample.

Expansion of CD8+CD57+ cells had been shown by flow cytometry in the patients chosen for sequencing. Every patient had severe acquired aplastic anemia, diagnosed using the International Study of Aplastic Anemia and Agranulocytosis and Camitta criteria. No patient had received any therapy when blood was sampled. TCR repertoires of sorted CD4+ and CD8+ blood T cells from severe aplastic anemia patients and healthy subjects were deep-sequenced in the study. Patients were enrolled in the USA under clinicaltrials.gov protocols 00001620, 01623167, 00001397, 00071045, 00081523 and 00961064. Ficoll-Paque density gradient centrifugation was used to isolate peripheral blood mononuclear cells. Before DNA was extracted, CD4+ and CD8+ T cells were sorted using either FACS or magnetic beads. CDR1 and CDR2 are read off the germline V gene as SGHTA and FQGNSA. V lost 2 bases and J lost 0 bases; the stretch between them is 11 bases long. The CDR3, from cysteine to phenylalanine, totals 15 residues. Kept here is only the CDR3 DNA, which spans 45 bases and is read in frame from base 1.

This TCR derives from a human donor with aplastic anemia. Sequencing was done on a sample of sorted CD4+, CD8+, or CD8+CD57+ T cells (not recorded which) from PBMCs. The sequence links TRBV7-2 to TRBJ2-7; D gene: possibly TRBD2, on 6 matching bases. Here the CDR3 is given as CASSLTRGISYEQYF. The DNA is as follows: TGTGCCAGCAGCTTAACCCGGGGGATCTCCTACGAGCAGTACTTC.